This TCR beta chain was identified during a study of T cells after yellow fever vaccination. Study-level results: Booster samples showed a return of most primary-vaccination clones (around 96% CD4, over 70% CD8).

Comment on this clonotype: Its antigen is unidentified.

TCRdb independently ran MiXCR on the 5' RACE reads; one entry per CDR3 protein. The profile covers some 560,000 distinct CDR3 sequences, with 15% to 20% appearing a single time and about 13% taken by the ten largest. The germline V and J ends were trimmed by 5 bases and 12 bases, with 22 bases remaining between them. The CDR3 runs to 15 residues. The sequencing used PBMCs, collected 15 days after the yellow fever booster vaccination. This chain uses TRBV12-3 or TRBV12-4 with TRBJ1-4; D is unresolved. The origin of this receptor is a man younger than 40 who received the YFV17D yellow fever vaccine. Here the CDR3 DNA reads TGTGCCAGCAGTCAAGACGTTAGCGCTCCGGTGGAACTGTTTTTT. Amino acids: CASSQDVSAPVELFF.